Listed below are T cell receptor beta chains from one sample, sequenced in a study of radiotherapy plus CTLA-4 blockade in lung cancer. Assay: immunoSEQ multiplex PCR; the TCRdb copy retains only in-frame clones and omits some. The sample includes about 38,000 clones, 86% of them seen just once. The input for sequencing was peripheral blood, taken from a patient treated with radiotherapy plus ipilimumab. Source of these receptors: a human donor with non-small cell lung cancer whose response to radiotherapy plus ipilimumab could not be evaluated. The CDR3 runs from the conserved cysteine through the conserved F or W. Each record gives: clone size, D gene, V gene, J gene, CDR3 protein, CDR3 DNA. D genes are given only for firm matches. Clone size appears in some rows only: once, few, many, or a class for an expanded clone.

NA	NA	TRBV29-1	TRBJ1-2	CSVEDIGSGYTF	TGCAGCGTTGAAGATATAGGGAGTGGCTACACCTTC
NA	TRBD1	TRBV7-9	TRBJ1-2	CASTRGIPDRGFGYTF	TGTGCCAGCACCCGAGGAATTCCGGACAGGGGGTTTGGCTACACCTTC
few	NA	TRBV27	TRBJ2-7	CASSLSLPDEQYF	TGTGCCAGCAGTTTATCCCTTCCTGACGAGCAGTACTTC
once	NA	TRBV5-1	TRBJ1-2	CASSLLEAAGGGYTF	TGCGCCAGCAGCTTGCTGGAGGCGGCAGGCGGCGGCTACACCTTC
few	NA	TRBV5-1	TRBJ2-3	CASSLATATDTQYF	TGCGCCAGCAGCTTGGCGACAGCCACAGATACGCAGTATTTT
NA	TRBD2	TRBV28	TRBJ2-2	CASSPPQASGTGELFF	TGTGCCAGCAGCCCTCCGCAGGCTAGCGGAACCGGGGAGCTGTTTTTT
once	NA	TRBV5-6	TRBJ1-1	CASRSFSGNTEAFF	TGTGCCAGCAGGAGTTTTTCGGGGAACACTGAAGCTTTCTTT
NA	TRBD2	TRBV4-1	TRBJ2-3	CASSQLGLAGGPGTDTQYF	TGCGCCAGCAGCCAGCTAGGACTAGCGGGAGGGCCTGGGACAGATACGCAGTATTTT
NA	NA	TRBV5-4	TRBJ1-1	CASSLREPEAFF	TGTGCCAGCAGCCTTCGGGAGCCTGAAGCTTTCTTT
NA	TRBD2	TRBV5-4	TRBJ2-2	CASSSGQRTSGRSGELFF	TGTGCCAGCAGCTCGGGACAACGGACTAGCGGGAGATCTGGGGAGCTGTTTTTT
NA	NA	TRBV5-1	TRBJ2-2	CASSLTAKNTGELFF	TGCGCCAGCAGCCTCACAGCCAAAAACACCGGGGAGCTGTTTTTT
NA	NA	TRBV7-8	TRBJ2-3	CASSRAVKPSTDTQYF	TGTGCCAGCAGCCGTGCCGTTAAGCCGAGCACAGATACGCAGTATTTT
NA	TRBD1	TRBV28	TRBJ1-1	CASSLNPQGTGAFF	TGTGCCAGCAGTTTAAACCCACAGGGGACTGGGGCTTTCTTT
NA	NA	TRBV4-3	TRBJ1-3	CASSPGVPLSGNTIYF	TGCGCCAGCAGCCCGGGGGTACCTCTCTCTGGAAACACCATATATTTT
NA	TRBD2	TRBV7-9	TRBJ2-7	CASSFASGGTYEQYF	TGTGCCAGCAGCTTCGCTAGCGGGGGGACCTACGAGCAGTACTTC
NA	NA	TRBV4-1	TRBJ1-2	CASSHVFGVGYGYTF	TGCGCCAGCAGCCACGTCTTCGGGGTTGGATATGGCTACACCTTC
NA	TRBD2	TRBV7-9	TRBJ2-1	CASSFRLGLAGDEQFF	TGTGCCAGCAGCTTCCGACTAGGACTCGCGGGGGATGAGCAGTTCTTC
NA	NA	TRBV6-5	TRBJ1-2	CASSPTDSYGYTF	TGTGCCAGCAGTCCGACAGACTCCTATGGCTACACCTTC
NA	TRBD2	TRBV5-1	TRBJ2-3	CASSLSGPAGGSTDTQYF	TGCGCCAGCAGCTTGTCTGGTCCGGCGGGGGGGAGCACAGATACGCAGTATTTT
NA	NA	TRBV18	TRBJ1-5	CASSHPGQPQHF	TGTGCCAGCTCACATCCAGGGCAGCCCCAGCATTTT
NA	NA	TRBV4-1	TRBJ1-4	CASSRTVEEKLFF	TGCGCCAGCAGCCGGACAGTAGAGGAAAAACTGTTTTTT
NA	NA	TRBV6-5	TRBJ1-1	CASRRGTTEAFF	TGTGCCAGCAGGCGGGGTACGACTGAAGCTTTCTTT
NA	TRBD1	TRBV20-1	TRBJ1-2	CRAGTDRGYTF	TGCAGAGCCGGGACAGATCGCGGCTACACCTTC
few	TRBD2	TRBV6-4	TRBJ2-5	CASSDSTAGGRWVQYF	TGTGCCAGCAGTGACTCGACAGCGGGAGGGCGGTGGGTCCAGTACTTC
NA	NA	TRBV11-3	TRBJ2-3	CASSLDGRPNTQYF	TGTGCCAGCAGCTTAGATGGGAGACCAAATACGCAGTATTTT
NA	TRBD1	TRBV6-1	TRBJ1-1	CASRERGPDRNSAEAFF	TGTGCCAGCAGGGAAAGGGGACCGGACAGGAATAGCGCTGAAGCTTTCTTT
NA	NA	TRBV9	TRBJ2-3	CASSVDQGRTDTQYF	TGTGCCAGCAGCGTAGACCAGGGCAGAACAGATACGCAGTATTTT
NA	NA	TRBV6-1	TRBJ1-2	CASSVRTVDYGYTF	TGTGCCAGCAGTGTTAGGACAGTTGACTATGGCTACACCTTC